This TCR beta chain was found in a study of response to subunit inactivated influenza vaccine (dated by TCRdb to 2016 to 2019). Regarding the study in general: Deep quantitative profiling of the T cell receptor repertoire was used in the study to follow responses to a trivalent subunit inactivated influenza vaccine.

This specimen's time point label, per the study, means: more than 35 days after influenza vaccine administration. On this clonotype: The antigen it recognizes is unknown. The sample holds no much larger clone one base away, and base qualities are not on file.

What the research found in general, with its limitations: According to the authors, only a limited number of new T cells may be recruited by each seasonal influenza vaccination.

Libraries came from RT-PCR. TCRdb names Illumina HiSeq 2500 as the instrument used. Through fastp at Q25 and MiXCR, TCRdb rebuilt clones from the public reads, retaining in-frame beta chains. Rows with a matching CDR3 protein are joined into one entry that keeps the most common DNA and genes. This sample comprises some 160,000 distinct CDR3 sequences, approximately 10% of them detected only once. Around 11% of the sample goes to the ten largest clones. CDR1 and CDR2 are read off the germline V gene (reference sequence) as DFQATT and SNEGSKA. After removal of 0 bases from V and 2 bases from J, the junction retains 14 bases not matched to a gene. CDR3 length: 18 amino acids, cysteine to phenylalanine. Only the CDR3 region is kept as DNA, spanning 54 bases read in frame from base 1.

This clonotype originated in a man aged 50-59 years who received an inactivated influenza vaccine. Donor details come from another sample of the same person, matched by shared clones. The V and J segments used are TRBV20-1 and TRBJ2-7, and TRBD1 matches 9 of the central bases. Sequencing was performed on non-naive T cells sorted from PBMCs, taken 45 days after vaccination. Sample cell subset or site, as interpreted from the label and publication: memory T cell fraction. CDR3 protein: CSARDLRAGTGPPYEQYF. The bases read TGCAGTGCTAGAGATCTTAGGGCTGGGACAGGGCCACCCTACGAGCAGTACTTC.